Presented here are 24 T cell receptor beta chains from one specimen sequenced in a study of cytomegalovirus exposure and HLA in healthy donors. This PCR relied on a set of 60 Vbeta primers and 13 Jbeta primers. Clones were read by immunoSEQ multiplex PCR, and TCRdb kept only the in-frame ones, dropping some. The top ten clones hold 5% to 5.5% of a sample with roughly 150,000 clones, around 73% of them seen once. Sequenced: PBMCs. The receptors come from a woman younger than 30 in good health and CMV-seropositive.

The rearrangement joins TRBV5-1 to TRBJ1-2; D is uncertain. The V and J ends lost 1 base and 6 bases respectively, with 10 bases between them. Germline CDR1 reads SGHRS; CDR2 reads YFSETQ. The length of the CDR3 is 13 residues. CDR3 amino acids: CASSLTGVDGYTF. CDR3 sequence (DNA): TGCGCCAGCAGCTTGACCGGGGTGGATGGCTACACCTTC.

V gene TRBV11-2 combines with J gene TRBJ2-3; the D gene is possibly TRBD1 (6 bases). V was cut by 2 bases and J by 6 bases, with 12 bases left in between. Germline loops: CDR1 SGHAT, CDR2 FQNNGV. CDR3 length equals 14 residues. The DNA of the CDR3 is TGTGCCAGCAGCTTACCACAGGGTTGGGATACGCAGTATTTT. It encodes CASSLPQGWDTQYF.

This chain links TRBV4-2 with TRBJ2-5, with 10 nucleotides matching TRBD2. The CDR3 runs 16 residues. The V gene end was trimmed by 4 bases and the J gene end by 5 bases; junction bases not matched to a gene: 10. Germline CDR1 reads LGHNA; CDR2 reads YNFKEQ. In DNA, the CDR3 is TGTGCCAGCAGCCCCTCAACAGCGGGGGGGACGGAGACCCAGTACTTC. Amino acid sequence: CASSPSTAGGTETQYF.

The chain recombines TRBV30 with TRBJ2-5; 11 positions agree with TRBD1. V dropped 0 bases and J dropped 0; count of bases not matched to a gene: 12. CDR3 length: 19 residues. Germline CDR1 and CDR2: GTSNPN and SVGIG (reference sequence). DNA of the CDR3: TGTGCCTGGAGTGTACTTCGGACAGGGGGCGTCTTGTACCAAGAGACCCAGTACTTC. As protein: CAWSVLRTGGVLYQETQYF.

In DNA, the CDR3 is TGTGCCAGCAGCTTGGGGCAGGGGGCTGAAAAACTGTTTTTT. Its protein product is CASSLGQGAEKLFF. The chain recombines TRBV5-7 with TRBJ1-4; 8 bases map to TRBD1. TRBV5-7 is placed among ORFs of uncertain function. This CDR3 comprises 14 residues. V was clipped by 0 bases and J by 7 bases; unmatched bases: 2.

The chain joins TRBV5-1 to TRBJ2-7, with 7 bases matching TRBD1. V gave up 2 bases and J gave up 2 bases; unmatched junction bases: 10. Germline CDR1 reads SGHRS; CDR2 reads YFSETQ. The CDR3 spans 16 residues. CDR3 amino acids: CASSFGVQGPTYEQYF. In DNA form, the CDR3 reads TGCGCCAGCAGCTTTGGCGTACAGGGGCCAACCTACGAGCAGTACTTC.

V gene TRBV29-1 combines with J gene TRBJ1-2, with 9 bases matching TRBD1. The CDR3 contains 17 residues. V lost 4 bases to trimming and J lost 3 bases; unmatched junction nucleotides: 15. CDR1 is SQVTM and CDR2 is ANQGSEA in the germline V gene. The CDR3 spells CSVVGGDRAEKYYGYTF. CDR3 sequence (DNA): TGCAGCGTTGTAGGTGGGGACAGGGCGGAGAAGTACTATGGCTACACCTTC.

This chain uses TRBV5-4 with TRBJ1-1; maybe TRBD1 (5 bases). The germline CDR1 and CDR2 sequences are SGHNT and YYREEE (reference sequence). The CDR3 consists of 15 residues. Trimming removed 1 base at V and 0 bases at J, with 10 bases between. DNA for the CDR3: TGTGCCAGCAGCTTGCCTAGGGACTTGAACACTGAAGCTTTCTTT. Translating it yields CASSLPRDLNTEAFF.

V and J are TRBV30 and TRBJ2-7, with TRBD1 identical over 8 bases. V dropped 5 bases and J dropped 5; count of bases not matched to a gene: 5. Germline lookup yields CDR1 GTSNPN and CDR2 SVGIG (reference sequence). The CDR3 consists of 12 residues. This CDR3 reads CAWGQGFNEQYF. In DNA form, the CDR3 reads TGTGCCTGGGGACAGGGTTTCAACGAGCAGTACTTC.

The CDR3 loop is CASSAARVGEKLFF. CDR3 bases: TGTGCCAGCAGCGCCGCCCGAGTCGGGGAAAAACTGTTTTTT. The V gene is TRBV9, the J gene TRBJ1-4; no reliable D call. Germline-derived CDR1 and CDR2 are SGDLS and YYNGEE. V was shortened by 3 bases and J by 8 bases, with 14 bases between the two germline ends. This CDR3 contains 14 residues.

The rearrangement uses TRBV5-1 and TRBJ2-2; D is unclear. Trimming removed 0 bases from V and 4 bases from J, with 10 bases in between. The CDR3 is 15 residues long. The germline CDR1 and CDR2 sequences are SGHRS and YFSETQ. The CDR3: CASSLEVASTGELFF. Here the CDR3 DNA reads TGCGCCAGCAGCTTGGAGGTAGCTTCCACCGGGGAGCTGTTTTTT.

The chain couples TRBV4-1 to TRBJ1-1; perhaps TRBD1 as D (6 bases). Trimming removed 1 base from V and 3 bases from J, with 24 bases in between. CDR1 MGHRA and CDR2 YSYEKL come from the germline V gene. CDR3 length: 19 residues. The CDR3 coding sequence is TGCGCCAGCAGCCAAGCCGGCCCCTGGTTACAGGGAAGGGACACTGAAGCTTTCTTT. Translating it yields CASSQAGPWLQGRDTEAFF.

This clone turned up a few times. V usage is TRBV1 and J usage is TRBJ2-7; TRBD1 reflects the table's D call only, with no check against the DNA. TRBV1 is a pseudogene segment. This CDR3 has 19 amino acids. The CDR3 region is CTSSEAKIGQGQVGYEQYF. The DNA of the CDR3 is TGCACCAGCAGCGAAGCCAAGATAGGACAGGGCCAAGTTGGCTACGAGCAGTACTTC.

The chain joins TRBV4-2 to TRBJ2-7; TRBD1 matches at 8 bases. Germline CDR1 is LGHNA and CDR2 is YNFKEQ. The CDR3 loop spans 14 amino acids. With V trimmed by 0 bases and J by 6 bases, 4 bases remained unmatched. CDR3 DNA: TGTGCCAGCAGCCAAGATACAGGGGGACGCGAGCAGTACTTC. The encoded protein is CASSQDTGGREQYF.

The chain uses TRBV9 and TRBJ2-1; 10 nucleotides align to TRBD2. J was trimmed by 5 bases and V by 1 base; bases with no gene match: 3. The CDR3 consists of 15 residues. CDR1 is SGDLS, CDR2 YYNGEE, per germline. The CDR3 is CASSVNSGGNNEQFF. CDR3 bases: TGTGCCAGCAGCGTAAATAGCGGGGGGAACAATGAGCAGTTCTTC.

The V and J genes are TRBV5-4 and TRBJ2-7; possibly TRBD1 for D (6 bases). The V end was cut by 4 bases, the J end by 5 bases, with 10 bases between. Germline V CDR1 and CDR2: SGHNT, YYREEE (reference sequence). The CDR3 has 12 amino acids. CDR3 sequence reads: CASSVTGNEQYF. CDR3 sequence (DNA): TGTGCCAGCAGCGTAACAGGGAACGAGCAGTACTTC.

With respect to this clone: The junction does not match germline at one end; this may be a read error. The chain carries TRBV9 and TRBJ2-7; TRBD1 matches 9 bases. CDR3 size: 15 residues. Germline-derived CDR1 and CDR2 are SGDLS and YYNGEE. CDR3 in amino acids: CANSVSGTGTYEQYF. For the CDR3, the DNA is TGTGCCAACAGCGTATCCGGGACAGGGACCTACGAGCAGTACTTC.

This clone turned up a few times. V and J are TRBV10-1 and TRBJ1-5; no clear D. Germline V gene sequence: CDR1 WNHNN, CDR2 SYGVQD (reference sequence). The V and J ends lost 5 bases and 10 bases respectively, with 12 bases between them. The CDR3 contains 12 residues. This CDR3 is CASSRSSNPQHF. CDR3 in DNA: TGCGCCAGCAGTAGATCTAGTAACCCCCAGCATTTT.

The CDR3 region has the DNA TGTGCCTGGAGTGGACAGGGAATGAACACTGAAGCTTTCTTT. Translated, it gives CAWSGQGMNTEAFF. The genes are TRBV30 and TRBJ1-1; TRBD1 agrees at 7 bases. The CDR3 covers 14 residues. The junction had 2 bases not matched to a gene; V was cut back by 1 base and J by 0 bases. Germline V CDR1 and CDR2: GTSNPN, SVGIG (reference sequence). The whole variable domain, filled in from reference TRBV30 and TRBJ1-1, reads SQTIHQWPATLVQPVGSPLSLECTVEGTSNPNLYWYRQAAGRGLQLLFYSVGIGQISSEVPQNLSASRPQDRQFILSSKKLLLSDSGFYLCAWSGQGMNTEAFFGQGTRLTVV.

This clone was seen a few times. The rearrangement links TRBV30 to TRBJ2-6, with TRBD1 matching 7 bases. This CDR3 comprises 16 residues. V lost 4 bases and J lost 2; bases outside the gene matches: 8. Germline V gene lookup returns CDR1 GTSNPN and CDR2 SVGIG (reference sequence). CDR3 coding DNA: TGTGCCTGGATCGACAGGGAAAAGGCTGGGGCCAACGTCCTGACTTTC. Its translation is CAWIDREKAGANVLTF. The full variable domain, completed using reference TRBV30 and TRBJ2-6, is SQTIHQWPATLVQPVGSPLSLECTVEGTSNPNLYWYRQAAGRGLQLLFYSVGIGQISSEVPQNLSASRPQDRQFILSSKKLLLSDSGFYLCAWIDREKAGANVLTFGAGSRLTVL.

There are a few counts of this clone. The chain couples TRBV6-5 to TRBJ1-1, with D hard to call. CDR1 and CDR2 from the germline V gene are MNHEY and SVGAGI. Trimming took off 5 bases at V and 2 bases at J, with 12 bases between the two ends. The CDR3 length is 14 residues. The CDR3 reads CASSSGTVNTEAFF. CDR3 coding DNA: TGTGCCAGCAGTAGCGGAACGGTCAACACTGAAGCTTTCTTT.

The chain employs TRBV4-3 and TRBJ1-4; D gene unclear. The V and J ends lost 0 bases and 8 bases respectively, with 10 bases between them. The CDR3 is 14 residues long. Germline V gene data show CDR1 as LGHNA and CDR2 as YSLEER. The CDR3 bases are TGCGCCAGCAGCCAAGATCTCGATGCGGAAAAACTGTTTTTT. Encoded protein: CASSQDLDAEKLFF.

This sequence joins TRBV9 and TRBJ2-7; tentatively, D is TRBD2 (6 bases). V lost 1 base and J 4 bases, leaving 15 bases between the germline ends. The germline V gene has CDR1 SGDLS and CDR2 YYNGEE. The CDR3 loop spans 15 amino acids. This CDR3 is CASSVLGGGGYEQYF. CDR3 DNA sequence: TGTGCCAGCAGCGTATTGGGGGGAGGTGGTTACGAGCAGTACTTC.

This clone appeared a single time. The chain is built from TRBV2 and TRBJ1-6; no clear D. This CDR3 comprises 15 residues. CDR1 SNHLY and CDR2 FYNNEI come from the germline V gene. Deletions cut 7 bases from V and 2 bases from J, with 12 bases between. CDR3 DNA sequence: TGTGCCAGCACCCCGGAGGTCACCTATAATTCACCCCTCCACTTT. This translates into CASTPEVTYNSPLHF.